This T cell receptor (beta chain) was sequenced for a study of blood T cell repertoires in COVID-19. The wider study: Samples taken during acute and convalescent COVID-19 were collected in the United States, Italy and Spain.

The CDR3 has 15 residues. It was during active infection that Seattle patients were enrolled and then longitudinally followed. Authors' methods: Amplification of reference gene primers was used by the study to estimate nucleated cell counts. The method was immunoSEQ multiplex PCR; TCRdb's version includes in-frame clones alone and lacks a portion of them. D and trimming were read from the DNA, whereas the V and J calls and clone size are those reported in that table. The sample lists 49,000 or so clones; approximately 83% were seen once. The rearrangement links TRBV1 to TRBJ2-7; TRBD2 is the table's D call, not checked against the DNA. TRBV1 is deemed a pseudogene. The TCR originated in a woman older than 75 with COVID-19, enrolled during active disease. Source material: peripheral blood. This CDR3 is CTSSWTSGGWYEQYF. The CDR3 nucleotides read TGCACCAGCAGCTGGACTAGCGGGGGGTGGTACGAGCAGTACTTC.